The TCR beta chain described here comes from a study of control samples from healthy donors and cancer patients. Using immunoSEQ multiplex PCR, the repertoire was profiled, and TCRdb retains in-frame clones only, with some absent. This table has 100,000 to 150,000 clones, roughly 87% appearing once. This clonotype originated in a young man in good health. Material: blood.

CDR3 nucleotide sequence: TGCGCCAGCAGCCAAACGTCTAGCGGATACTACAATGAGCAGTTCTTC. This gives the protein CASSQTSSGYYNEQFF. The chain recombines TRBV4-1 with TRBJ2-1; TRBD2 matches at 7 bases. V lost 2 bases and J lost 3; bases outside the gene matches: 7. CDR3 length: 16 residues. In germline, CDR1 is MGHRA, CDR2 YSYEKL.